These 9 T cell receptor beta chains share one sample of origin, sequenced in a study of shared clonotypes between healthy human individuals. The protocol was immunoSEQ multiplex PCR, while the TCRdb copy is restricted to in-frame clones and leaves out a portion. This table has 600,000 to 800,000 clones, over 60% appearing once. The sequenced material came from memory CD4+ T cells sorted from blood. The subset: CD45RA-negative fraction. All receptors derive from a woman in her 30s in good health.

This rearrangement joins TRBV7-9 to TRBJ2-7; D is possibly TRBD2 (6 bases). Germline CDR1 reads SEHNR; CDR2 reads FQNEAQ (reference sequence). V shed 2 bases and J shed 9 bases, with 14 bases lying between them. The CDR3 has 13 residues. CDR3 nucleotide sequence: TGTGCCAGCAGCTTACCCGGGGGTTTAGGGCAGTACTTC. It codes for CASSLPGGLGQYF.

The CDR3 sequence is CSVGLSSAEAFF. The CDR3 nucleotides are TGCAGCGTTGGACTCTCCAGCGCTGAAGCTTTCTTT. The rearrangement links TRBV29-1 to TRBJ1-1; D not certain. The V end lost 4 bases, the J end lost 6 bases, and 12 bases lay between the germline ends. The CDR3 consists of 12 residues. From germline, CDR1 is SQVTM and CDR2 ANQGSEA.

The V and J genes are TRBV2 and TRBJ1-3, with 9 bases fitting TRBD1. The CDR3 covers 20 residues. Germline CDR1 and CDR2: SNHLY and FYNNEI. The trim removed 4 bases at V and 4 bases at J, leaving 20 bases unmatched. The CDR3 DNA follows: TGTGCCAGCAGTGTTTATTGGCTGGGACAGGGTTTCCCTCCGGGAAACACCATATATTTT. It yields the protein CASSVYWLGQGFPPGNTIYF.

This clone was counted at least ten times. This chain connects TRBV2 to TRBJ2-2, with 8 bases that match TRBD2. V was clipped by 6 bases and J by 1 base; unmatched bases: 4. CDR3 length equals 15 residues. Germline CDR1 reads SNHLY; CDR2 reads FYNNEI. CDR3 protein: CASRSTSGNTGELFF. In DNA form, the CDR3 reads TGTGCCAGCAGATCTACTAGCGGGAACACCGGGGAGCTGTTTTTT.

This chain links TRBV28 with TRBJ2-6, with D maybe TRBD1 (6 bases). The CDR3 loop spans 18 amino acids. Germline CDR1 is MDHEN and CDR2 is SYDVKM. Trimming left V 5 bases short and J 0 bases short, with 17 bases between. The CDR3 is CASSPWAPQGSGANVLTF. CDR3 DNA: TGTGCCAGCAGTCCCTGGGCCCCACAGGGCTCTGGGGCCAACGTCCTGACTTTC. The variable domain in full, with the rest retrieved from reference TRBV28 and TRBJ2-6, is DVKVTQSSRYLVKRTGEKVFLECVQDMDHENMFWYRQDPGLGLRLIYFSYDVKMKEKGDIPEGYSVSREKKERFSLILESASTNQTSMYLCASSPWAPQGSGANVLTFGAGSRLTVL.

Turning to this clone: Distinct nucleotide sequences in the sample also encode this CDR3. The genes are TRBV6-5 and TRBJ2-3, with D hard to call. The CDR3 is 15 amino acids. Deletions cut 0 bases from V and 2 bases from J, with 9 bases between. Germline loops: CDR1 MNHEY, CDR2 SVGAGI. In nucleotides, the CDR3 is TGTGCCAGCAGTTACTCGGGCCAGTTCACAGATACGCAGTATTTT. As protein: CASSYSGQFTDTQYF.

This sequence joins TRBV19 and TRBJ1-5; 8 bases match TRBD1. Per germline, CDR1 LNHDA and CDR2 SQIVND (reference sequence). The CDR3 consists of 14 residues. V lost 2 bases to trimming and J lost 6 bases; unmatched junction nucleotides: 3. Here the CDR3 DNA reads TGTGCCAGTAGTATACAGGGGGCGCTTCAGCCCCAGCATTTT. It codes for CASSIQGALQPQHF.

This clone is a singleton in its sample. The chain is built from TRBV11-2 and TRBJ2-3; D is perhaps TRBD2 (6 bases). This CDR3 contains 14 residues. V was pared by 1 base and J by 1 base, with 6 bases between. In germline, CDR1 is SGHAT, CDR2 FQNNGV. The CDR3 nucleotides are TGTGCCAGCAGCTTAGCGGGAGGCACAGATACGCAGTATTTT. It translates to CASSLAGGTDTQYF.

The chain couples TRBV20-1 to TRBJ2-3, with D hard to call. The CDR3 has 10 amino acids. The germline V gene encodes CDR1 DFQATT and CDR2 SNEGSKA (reference sequence). Between the trimmed V and J ends, which lost 5 bases and 9 bases, there was a span of 9 bases. The DNA of the CDR3 is TGCAGTGCTTCCCTCAAGACGCAGTATTTT. It encodes CSASLKTQYF.